This TCR beta chain was documented in a study of cytomegalovirus exposure and HLA in healthy donors. Turning to the study itself: From 150 million to 200 million T cells, an earlier analysis saw approximately 120 million unique TCR beta sequences. Study-level results: Rare sequences made up most TCRs, while some public TCRs were found in many donors. In a later analysis, a missense DCLRE1C variant was linked to TCR beta V- and J-gene trimming.

About this clone: Its antigen remains unidentified.

Donors were ostensibly healthy at sampling, although undocumented immune exposures were probable. A multiplex PCR was run with 60 Vbeta primers and 13 Jbeta primers. Data came from immunoSEQ multiplex PCR; TCRdb stores just in-frame clones and leaves some out. This sample contains approximately 180,000 clones. The length of the CDR3 is 14 residues. CDR1 and CDR2 (germline): MNHEY, SMNVEV (reference sequence). The J segment lost 3 bases and the V segment lost 5 bases, leaving 3 bases of the junction unmatched. The TCR comes from a man aged 25 to 40 in good health and CMV-seronegative. Sequencing was done on a sample of PBMCs. The gene calls are TRBV27 and TRBJ2-7; 11 nucleotides line up with TRBD2. The CDR3 DNA reads TGTGCCAGCAGTCGGACTAGCGGGTACTACGAGCAGTACTTC. Translated, it gives CASSRTSGYYEQYF.